Listed here are 3 T cell receptor beta chains from one sample, sequenced in a study of blood T cell repertoires in COVID-19. Sequenced by immunoSEQ multiplex PCR; TCRdb stores in-frame clones only, minus some. The profile shows around 140,000 clones, 70% to 80% of them singletons. The sequencing sample was made of peripheral blood. The source of these receptors is a man aged 50 to 60 with acute or convalescent COVID-19.

The V gene is TRBV29-1, the J gene TRBJ2-2; tentative D call: TRBD1 (8 bases). CDR3 length: 15 amino acids. Trimming removed 4 bases from V and 1 base from J, with 13 bases in between. The V gene's germline CDR1 is SQVTM and CDR2 ANQGSEA. For the CDR3, the DNA is TGCAGCGTTGGGGAGGGACAGGTGAACACCGGGGAGCTGTTTTTT. Amino acid sequence: CSVGEGQVNTGELFF.

The CDR3 coding sequence is TGCGCCAGCAATCCATCGGGGTTACAGGGCAATGAGCAGTTCTTC. Translation: CASNPSGLQGNEQFF. The chain carries TRBV5-1 and TRBJ2-1, with D perhaps TRBD1 (6 bases). The CDR3 covers 15 residues. Trimming took 6 bases from V and 6 from J, leaving 19 bases between them. Per the germline V gene, CDR1 is SGHRS and CDR2 is YFSETQ.

The J gene is TRBJ1-1, the V gene TRBV12-3 or TRBV12-4, with a possible D match to TRBD1 (6 bases). The V and J ends lost 7 bases and 5 bases respectively, with 14 bases between them. The CDR3 length is 13 residues. CDR3 sequence (DNA): TGTGCCAGCACCCTGACAGGCGCTACTGAAGCTTTCTTT. Translating it yields CASTLTGATEAFF.